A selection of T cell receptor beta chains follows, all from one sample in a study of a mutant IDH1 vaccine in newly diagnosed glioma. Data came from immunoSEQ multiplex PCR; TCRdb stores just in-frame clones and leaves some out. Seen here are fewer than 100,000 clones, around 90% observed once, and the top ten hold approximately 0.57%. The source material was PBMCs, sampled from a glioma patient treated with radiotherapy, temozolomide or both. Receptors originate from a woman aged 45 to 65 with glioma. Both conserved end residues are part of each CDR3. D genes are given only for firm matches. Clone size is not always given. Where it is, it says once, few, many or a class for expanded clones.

TGTGCCAGCCTGGAGGGATTGAACACTGAAGCTTTCTTT CASLEGLNTEAFF - TRBJ1-1 TRBV18 few
TGTGCCAGCAGCGGGAACGCAGGGGGAAAGTTTAAAAACATTCAGTACTTC CASSGNAGGKFKNIQYF TRBD1 TRBJ2-4 TRBV9 -
TGTGCCACCGGGACTAGCGGGAGGGTTAACTACGAGCAGTACTTC CATGTSGRVNYEQYF TRBD2 TRBJ2-7 TRBV10-3 -
TGTGCCAGCAGTTTCGGGAACAATCAGCCCCAGCATTTT CASSFGNNQPQHF - TRBJ1-5 TRBV28 -
TGTGCCAGCAGCGTAGCGCACTTCAGGAACGGGGAGCTGTTTTTT CASSVAHFRNGELFF - TRBJ2-2 TRBV9 -
TGCAGCGCCCGGACAGGGCTGGACACTGAAGCTTTCTTT CSARTGLDTEAFF TRBD1 TRBJ1-1 TRBV29-1 few
TGTGCCACCAGCAGAGTATCCAGGGCCTACAATGAGCAGTTCTTC CATSRVSRAYNEQFF - TRBJ2-1 TRBV15 -
TGTGCCAGCAGCGGGACTAGCGGGAGCACAGATACGCAGTATTTT CASSGTSGSTDTQYF TRBD2 TRBJ2-3 TRBV4-2 -
TGTGCCAGCAGTTACTCTACCGGGACCTACGAGCAGTACTTC CASSYSTGTYEQYF - TRBJ2-7 TRBV6-5 once
TGTGCCAGCAGCCTCTACTCTCTTGGGACAGGGAGAAATGAGAATCAGCCCCAGCATTTT CASSLYSLGTGRNENQPQHF TRBD1 TRBJ1-5 TRBV7-3 -
TGTGCCAGCAGTTTCGGAGGAGAGACCCAGTACTTC CASSFGGETQYF - TRBJ2-5 TRBV6-6 -
TGTGCCAGCAGCTCCAGCCGGACAGGGCGAGAGACCCAGTACTTC CASSSSRTGRETQYF TRBD1 TRBJ2-5 TRBV7-9 -
TGCGCCAGCAGCCAAGGAAGGAACACTGAAGCTTTCTTT CASSQGRNTEAFF - TRBJ1-1 TRBV4-1 -
TGTGCCAGCAGTGAAGCGCTTCGGGAGGGGACCCAGTACTTC CASSEALREGTQYF TRBD2 TRBJ2-5 TRBV2 -
TGCGCCAGCAGTCACGAACAGGGGGCCGGCACCGGGGAGCTGTTTTTT CASSHEQGAGTGELFF TRBD1 TRBJ2-2 TRBV23-1 -
TGTGCCAGCAACGGGGCGGTTCCCTACGAGCAGTACTTC CASNGAVPYEQYF - TRBJ2-7 TRBV28 -